The 28 T cell receptor beta chains below come from one sample, sequenced in a study of blood T cell repertoires in COVID-19. The method was immunoSEQ multiplex PCR; TCRdb's version includes in-frame clones alone and lacks a portion of them. Counted here are approximately 250,000 clones, approximately 87% occurring once; the ten biggest clones make up about 4.5%. Sample: peripheral blood. Every receptor here comes from a man between 60 and 70 years old who had recovered from COVID-19.

This rearrangement joins TRBV2 to TRBJ2-2; the match to TRBD1 covers 9 bases. The CDR3 has 15 residues. The junction had 4 bases not matched to a gene; V was cut back by 3 bases and J by 5 bases. In germline, CDR1 is SNHLY, CDR2 FYNNEI. CDR3: CASSETGGWTGELFF. The CDR3 DNA is TGTGCCAGCAGTGAGACAGGGGGTTGGACCGGGGAGCTGTTTTTT.

The V call is TRBV2, the J call TRBJ1-5; D is undetermined. The CDR3 sequence is 13 residues long. Germline V gene lookup returns CDR1 SNHLY and CDR2 FYNNEI. V lost 5 bases to trimming and J lost 6 bases, with 11 bases between them. CDR3 loop: CASSILIGQPQHF. Written as DNA, the CDR3 is TGTGCCAGCAGTATCTTGATCGGTCAGCCCCAGCATTTT. Variable domain in full (rest from reference TRBV2 and TRBJ1-5): EPEVTQTPSHQVTQMGQEVILRCVPISNHLYFYWYRQILGQKVEFLVSFYNNEISEKSEIFDDQFSVERPDGSNFTLKIRSTKLEDSAMYFCASSILIGQPQHFGDGTRLSIL.

This clone was picked up one time. The chain combines TRBV12-3 or TRBV12-4 with TRBJ2-5; 7 nucleotides align to TRBD1. V was clipped by 6 bases and J by 2 bases; unmatched bases: 3. The CDR3 totals 13 residues. The CDR3 coding sequence is TGTGCCAGCAGGGGACAGCTACAAGAGACCCAGTACTTC. Translated: CASRGQLQETQYF.

This rearrangement joins TRBV27 to TRBJ1-3, with TRBD1 as a possible D gene (6 bases). V lost 5 bases to trimming and J lost 0 bases, with 17 bases between them. Germline V gives CDR1 MNHEY, CDR2 SMNVEV (reference sequence). This CDR3 comprises 17 residues. The CDR3, as DNA: TGTGCCAGCAGTCCCAACAGGGCGCTCTCCTCTGGAAACACCATATATTTT. Its translation is CASSPNRALSSGNTIYF.

This chain joins TRBV9 and TRBJ1-2, with TRBD1 identical over 8 bases. V lost 3 bases and J lost 4; bases outside the gene matches: 5. The CDR3 length is 14 residues. Per germline, CDR1 SGDLS and CDR2 YYNGEE. The CDR3 loop is CASSAGQGVYGYTF. The CDR3 DNA reads TGTGCCAGCAGCGCCGGACAGGGCGTCTATGGCTACACCTTC.

This chain connects TRBV30 to TRBJ1-1; 9 bases are a match to TRBD1. The CDR3 runs 17 residues. CDR1 and CDR2 from the germline V gene are GTSNPN and SVGIG (reference sequence). J gave up 8 bases and V 0 bases, and 16 bases lay outside the gene matches. CDR3: CAWSVLTGGRLRSEAFF. As DNA, the CDR3 is TGTGCCTGGAGTGTACTAACAGGGGGCCGCCTTCGATCCGAAGCTTTCTTT.

Note on this clone: This specimen includes other DNA sequences encoding the same CDR3. The chain links TRBV2 to TRBJ2-4; 9 bases fit TRBD1. This CDR3 region has 16 residues. Trimming at V came to 6 bases and at J to 6 bases, leaving 12 bases not matched to a gene. The germline gives CDR1 SNHLY, CDR2 FYNNEI. The CDR3 loop reads CASSLPLDRGGNIQYF. CDR3 coding DNA: TGTGCCAGCAGCCTCCCCCTCGACAGGGGGGGAAACATTCAGTACTTC.

The chain combines TRBV16 with TRBJ2-5; no clear D. Trimming took off 2 bases at V and 5 bases at J, with 9 bases between the two ends. This CDR3 is built from 13 residues. From germline, CDR1 is KGHSY and CDR2 FQNENV. CDR3 residues: CASSQVRVETQYF. CDR3 DNA: TGTGCCAGCAGCCAAGTTCGCGTTGAGACCCAGTACTTC.

This clone was counted only a few times. This chain connects TRBV7-6 to TRBJ2-7; 8 nucleotides align to TRBD2. In germline, CDR1 is SGHVS, CDR2 FNYEAQ. J gave up 7 bases and V 4 bases, and 12 bases lay outside the gene matches. This CDR3 comprises 15 residues. The CDR3 DNA follows: TGTGCCAGCAGCTCGGGAGGGGCCGCGGCGGGGGAGCAGTACTTC. Amino acids: CASSSGGAAAGEQYF.

The chain carries TRBV6-1 and TRBJ1-5; 10 bases are shared with TRBD1. V gave up 2 bases and J gave up 2 bases; unmatched junction bases: 3. The germline gives CDR1 MNHNS, CDR2 SASEGT. This CDR3 has 16 residues. For the CDR3, the DNA is TGTGCCAGCAGTGAAAGGGACAGGGGCCGCAATCAGCCCCAGCATTTT. Its protein product is CASSERDRGRNQPQHF.

In its sample, this clone was seen once. V gene TRBV3-1 (or the pseudogene TRBV3-2) combines with J gene TRBJ2-6; D call uncertain. Looked up from germline, CDR1 is LGHDT and CDR2 is YNNKEL (reference sequence). The CDR3 totals 17 residues. Trimming took off 1 base at V and 1 base at J, with 11 bases between the two ends. The CDR3 is CASSQGLAGSGANVLTF. Written as DNA, the CDR3 is TGTGCCAGCAGCCAAGGGTTAGCTGGTTCTGGGGCCAACGTCCTGACTTTC.

J is TRBJ1-1 and V is TRBV5-1, with TRBD1 matching over 8 bases. Germline V gene sequence: CDR1 SGHRS, CDR2 YFSETQ. The CDR3 sequence is 16 residues long. V shed 4 bases, J shed 4 bases, and the junction held 12 bases outside the gene matches. CDR3 coding DNA: TGCGCCAGCAGCCAGTCGACAGGGGCGCTTGGCACTGAAGCTTTCTTT. Translated: CASSQSTGALGTEAFF.

This clone has a single count. The chain employs TRBV5-1 and TRBJ2-2, with 8 bases identical to TRBD2. With V trimmed by 4 bases and J by 6 bases, 8 bases remained unmatched. This CDR3 spans 15 amino acids. Germline V gene data show CDR1 as SGHRS and CDR2 as YFSETQ. This chain's CDR3 is CASSTSGSDAGELFF. The CDR3, as DNA: TGCGCCAGCAGCACAAGCGGGAGCGACGCCGGGGAGCTGTTTTTT.

This clone appeared once. This chain connects TRBV4-1 to TRBJ2-2; 9 bases are a match to TRBD1. This CDR3 contains 16 residues. V lost 6 bases to trimming and J lost 4 bases; unmatched junction nucleotides: 9. CDR1 and CDR2 from the germline V gene are MGHRA and YSYEKL. The CDR3: CASSRTGGAGTGELFF. CDR3 DNA: TGCGCCAGCAGTCGTACAGGGGGCGCAGGCACCGGGGAGCTGTTTTTT.

This sequence joins TRBV30 and TRBJ2-1; TRBD2 matches at 7 bases. The length of the CDR3 is 12 residues. The V segment lost 5 bases and the J segment 2 bases; nucleotides outside the gene matches: 0. CDR1 is GTSNPN, CDR2 SVGIG, per germline (reference sequence). The chain's CDR3 is CAWGLAYNEQFF. DNA of the CDR3: TGTGCCTGGGGACTAGCCTACAATGAGCAGTTCTTC.

The chain employs TRBV28 and TRBJ1-1; D is uncertain. Trimming removed 3 bases at V and 3 bases at J, with 11 bases between. The CDR3 runs 14 residues. Germline values: CDR1 MDHEN, CDR2 SYDVKM. As DNA, the CDR3 is TGTGCCAGCAGTTTTACGTCTGGAGACACTGAAGCTTTCTTT. This translates into CASSFTSGDTEAFF.

The chain links TRBV7-9 to TRBJ1-4; D perhaps matches TRBD1 (6 bases). The V end was cut by 4 bases, the J end by 4 bases, with 10 bases between. Germline values: CDR1 SEHNR, CDR2 FQNEAQ (reference sequence). The CDR3 is 14 residues long. The CDR3 protein is CASSSQGFNEKLFF. CDR3 coding DNA: TGTGCCAGCAGCTCACAGGGCTTTAATGAAAAACTGTTTTTT.

The gene calls are TRBV14 and TRBJ2-3, with 11 bases matching TRBD1. The trim removed 4 bases at V and 0 bases at J, leaving 6 bases unmatched. Germline V CDR1 and CDR2: SGHDN, FVKESK. The CDR3 covers 17 residues. The CDR3 nucleotides read TGTGCCAGCAGCCGCACGGGACAGGGGGTCAGCACAGATACGCAGTATTTT. Translated: CASSRTGQGVSTDTQYF.

The rearrangement links TRBV5-6 to TRBJ1-4, with TRBD1 matching over 7 bases. The germline V gene encodes CDR1 SGHDT and CDR2 YYEEEE. The CDR3 is 14 amino acids. J lost 4 bases, V lost 2 bases, and 2 bases had no gene match. CDR3 sequence (DNA): TGTGCCAGCAGCTTAGGGGGCTATAATGAAAAACTGTTTTTT. It codes for CASSLGGYNEKLFF.

The gene calls are TRBV5-5 and TRBJ2-2; a possible D gene is TRBD1 (6 bases). With 3 bases removed from V and 0 bases from J, the gap between germline ends came to 12 bases. Germline loops: CDR1 SGHKS, CDR2 YYEKEE (reference sequence). The CDR3 is 16 residues long. CDR3 coding DNA: TGTGCCAGCAGCTGGGGTACAGGGACGAACACCGGGGAGCTGTTTTTT. This codes for CASSWGTGTNTGELFF.

V and J are TRBV28 and TRBJ2-7, with D possibly matching TRBD2 (7 bases). The germline CDR1 and CDR2 sequences are MDHEN and SYDVKM. Deletions cut 2 bases from V and 3 bases from J, with 14 bases between. The CDR3 covers 15 residues. CDR3 region: CASSLGGAVGYEQYF. The CDR3 DNA sequence: TGTGCCAGCAGTTTAGGGGGGGCAGTCGGCTACGAGCAGTACTTC.

This clone occurred once. The genes are TRBV11-1 and TRBJ2-2; D possibly corresponds to TRBD1 (6 bases). CDR1 SGHAT and CDR2 FQDESV come from the germline V gene (reference sequence). Trimming took off 5 bases at V and 2 bases at J, with 15 bases between the two ends. This CDR3 spans 16 amino acids. The CDR3 nucleotides read TGTGCCAGCAGCAAGTCGAGACAGGAAAACACCGGGGAGCTGTTTTTT. As protein: CASSKSRQENTGELFF.

The chain joins TRBV19 to TRBJ2-7; 7 bases agree with TRBD1. The germline V gene has CDR1 LNHDA and CDR2 SQIVND (reference sequence). This CDR3 spans 14 amino acids. The trim removed 6 bases at V and 4 bases at J, leaving 9 bases unmatched. The CDR3 bases are TGTGCCAGTAGAGAAGTGACAGGGAGTTACGAGCAGTACTTC. It translates to CASREVTGSYEQYF. The entire variable domain, with the rest obtained from reference TRBV19 and TRBJ2-7, is as follows: DGGITQSPKYLFRKEGQNVTLSCEQNLNHDAMYWYRQDPGQGLRLIYYSQIVNDFQKGDIAEGYSVSREKKESFPLTVTSAQKNPTAFYLCASREVTGSYEQYFGPGTRLTVT.

This chain joins TRBV11-1 and TRBJ1-6; TRBD1 matches 7 bases. Germline CDR1 and CDR2: SGHAT and FQDESV (reference sequence). The CDR3 length is 16 residues. J gave up 0 bases and V 4 bases, and 3 bases lay outside the gene matches. The CDR3 bases are TGTGCCAGCAGCTCGGACAGGAACTCCTATAATTCACCCCTCCACTTT. Translating it yields CASSSDRNSYNSPLHF.

This chain joins TRBV21-1 and TRBJ2-2; TRBD2, as called in the table, went unchecked against the DNA. TRBV21-1 represents a pseudogene. This CDR3 is built from 17 residues. This CDR3 reads CASTPGLAGSNTGELFF. The CDR3 DNA reads TGTGCCAGCACCCCGGGACTAGCGGGAAGTAACACCGGGGAGCTGTTTTTT.

This clone was observed a single time. The CDR3 protein is CATSTQRSNREPGQPQHF. The CDR3 DNA sequence: TGTGCCACCAGTACCCAGAGATCCAACAGGGAGCCCGGTCAGCCCCAGCATTTT. The chain is built from TRBV15 and TRBJ1-5, with a weak D call TRBD1 (6 bases). Trimming shortened V by 6 bases and J by 6 bases, and 27 bases separated the two germline ends. Per germline, CDR1 LNHNV and CDR2 YYDKDF (reference sequence). The CDR3 is made up of 18 amino acids.

This sequence joins TRBV18 and TRBJ2-7; TRBD2 matches 8 bases. The CDR3 loop spans 15 amino acids. Germline V gene lookup returns CDR1 KGHSH and CDR2 LQKENI. Germline trimming cut 5 bases from V and 9 bases from J; bases unmatched to any gene: 15. The CDR3 nucleotides are TGTGCCAGCTCAATAAAGGCCCATGGGACTAGTGCGCAGTACTTC. The encoded protein is CASSIKAHGTSAQYF.

The V gene is TRBV7-9, the J gene TRBJ1-4; no definite D call. Germline-derived CDR1 and CDR2 are SEHNR and FQNEAQ (reference sequence). The CDR3 runs to 13 residues. Trimming left V 1 base short and J 11 bases short, with 11 bases between. The CDR3 nucleotides are TGTGCCAGCAGCTTAGACTATGACTTGAAACTGTTTTTT. Translation gives CASSLDYDLKLFF.